Listed below are T cell receptor beta chains from one sample, sequenced in a study of cytomegalovirus exposure and HLA in healthy donors. The protocol was immunoSEQ multiplex PCR, while the TCRdb copy is restricted to in-frame clones and leaves out a portion. The sample has some 76,000 clones, about four fifths seen once. Specimen: PBMCs. Receptors were obtained from a woman aged 40 to 50 in good health and CMV-seropositive. The conserved cysteine and the conserved F or W are not part of the CDR3 here. Each record gives: CDR3 protein, clone size, J gene, V gene, CDR3 length. Size is stated for part of the rows, as once, few or many counts, or as a class when the clone is expanded.

ASSQPGANYNEQF,NA,TRBJ2-1,TRBV9,13
SVGDRAFQETQY,NA,TRBJ2-5,TRBV29-1,12
ASSLWSGQDEQY,few,TRBJ2-7,TRBV6-1,12
AILINEKLF,NA,TRBJ1-4,TRBV28,9
ASSWSGTEAF,NA,TRBJ1-1,TRBV5-6,10
ASSQARGGTRNTGELF,NA,TRBJ2-2,TRBV4-2,16
ASSPRQGLYEQY,NA,TRBJ2-7,TRBV5-4,12
ASSETTDLTGELF,NA,TRBJ2-2,TRBV2,13
ASSGGPGTGSTEAF,few,TRBJ1-1,TRBV5-1,14
ASMGVNTEAF,few,TRBJ1-1,TRBV5-1,10
ASSDTGWTEAF,NA,TRBJ1-1,TRBV6-1,11
ASSPKTSGGVQYEQY,few,TRBJ2-7,TRBV7-9,15